This T cell receptor (beta chain) was profiled in a study of T cells in localized non-small cell lung cancer. Germline CDR1 SGHVS, CDR2 FQNEAQ. The CDR3 runs 15 residues. V shed 5 bases and J shed 1 base, with 15 bases lying between them. Sequenced by immunoSEQ multiplex PCR; TCRdb stores in-frame clones only, minus some. This table holds around 50,000 clones, around 86% found once. Findings and limits, study-wide: T cell clonality was highest in uninvolved adjacent lung, above tumor. A median about 50 of the top 100 tumor clones appeared in adjacent lung.

Worth noting for this clone: The antigen is not known.

The sequence was collected from a woman between 35 and 75 years old with stage I lung adenocarcinoma. Sample: peripheral blood, taken before any cancer treatment. This sequence joins TRBV7-8 and TRBJ2-7; TRBD1 is a possible D gene (6 bases). Written as DNA, the CDR3 is TGTGCCAGCAGCGAAGCCGGGACAACATCCTACGAGCAGTACTTC. Its protein is CASSEAGTTSYEQYF.